Listed below are T cell receptor beta chains from one sample, sequenced in a study of T cells after posttransplantation cyclophosphamide. Generated by immunoSEQ multiplex PCR, the TCRdb table keeps only in-frame clones and is missing some. The data show about 21,000 clones, roughly 98% seen once. Sequencing was carried out using naive CD8+ T cells sorted from PBMCs. All receptors come from a man in his forties in good health, CMV-negative, and a related stem cell transplant donor. CDR3s include the opening cysteine and the closing phenylalanine or tryptophan. D genes are given only for firm matches. Clone size is not always given. Where it is, it says once, few, many or a class for expanded clones.

clone size: NA
V gene: TRBV27
J gene: TRBJ2-3
D gene: NA
CDR3 protein: CASSFVGTDTQYF
CDR3 DNA: TGTGCCAGCAGTTTTGTCGGCACAGATACGCAGTATTTT

clone size: NA
V gene: TRBV5-1
J gene: TRBJ2-1
D gene: TRBD2
CDR3 protein: CASSLLAGGRTHEQFF
CDR3 DNA: TGCGCCAGCAGCCTTCTAGCGGGAGGGAGGACCCATGAGCAGTTCTTC

clone size: NA
V gene: TRBV30
J gene: TRBJ2-1
D gene: TRBD2
CDR3 protein: CAWSGGDSGSYNEQFF
CDR3 DNA: TGTGCCTGGAGTGGTGGTGATAGCGGGTCCTACAATGAGCAGTTCTTC

clone size: NA
V gene: TRBV4-1
J gene: TRBJ2-6
D gene: TRBD1
CDR3 protein: CASDLTGSGANVLTF
CDR3 DNA: TGCGCCAGCGACCTGACAGGGTCTGGGGCCAACGTCCTGACTTTC

clone size: NA
V gene: TRBV6-5
J gene: TRBJ2-1
D gene: TRBD1
CDR3 protein: CASRPGQGTEQFF
CDR3 DNA: TGTGCCAGCAGGCCGGGACAGGGGACTGAGCAGTTCTTC

clone size: NA
V gene: TRBV28
J gene: TRBJ2-2
D gene: TRBD1
CDR3 protein: CASSSTTGTDLTGELFF
CDR3 DNA: TGTGCCAGCAGTTCGACTACCGGGACAGATCTAACCGGGGAGCTGTTTTTT

clone size: NA
V gene: TRBV5-4
J gene: TRBJ2-7
D gene: NA
CDR3 protein: CASSSGTSSSYEQYF
CDR3 DNA: TGTGCCAGCAGCTCTGGGACTTCGAGCTCCTACGAGCAGTACTTC

clone size: once
V gene: TRBV4-2
J gene: TRBJ1-5
D gene: TRBD1
CDR3 protein: CASSHNQGGRGYSNQPQHF
CDR3 DNA: TGTGCCAGCAGCCATAATCAGGGGGGACGAGGTTATAGCAATCAGCCCCAGCATTTT

clone size: NA
V gene: TRBV5-1
J gene: TRBJ1-1
D gene: TRBD1
CDR3 protein: CASSSILTGQNTEAFF
CDR3 DNA: TGCGCCAGCAGCTCGATCTTGACAGGGCAGAACACTGAAGCTTTCTTT

clone size: once
V gene: TRBV6-5
J gene: TRBJ2-7
D gene: NA
CDR3 protein: CASSYGAGYYEQYF
CDR3 DNA: TGTGCCAGCAGTTACGGCGCAGGGTATTACGAGCAGTACTTC

clone size: NA
V gene: TRBV5-5
J gene: TRBJ2-1
D gene: TRBD1
CDR3 protein: CASSVRDSYYNEQFF
CDR3 DNA: TGTGCCAGCAGCGTCCGGGACAGCTACTACAATGAGCAGTTCTTC

clone size: NA
V gene: TRBV15
J gene: TRBJ2-1
D gene: TRBD2
CDR3 protein: CATSRDGGGRAPYNEQFF
CDR3 DNA: TGTGCCACCAGCAGAGATGGCGGCGGGAGGGCCCCCTACAATGAGCAGTTCTTC

clone size: NA
V gene: TRBV29-1
J gene: TRBJ2-7
D gene: TRBD1
CDR3 protein: CSATDRDSYEQYF
CDR3 DNA: TGCAGCGCCACGGACAGGGACTCCTACGAGCAGTACTTC

clone size: NA
V gene: TRBV5-1
J gene: TRBJ1-2
D gene: TRBD1
CDR3 protein: CASSLEGQGRGHYGYTF
CDR3 DNA: TGCGCCAGCAGCTTAGAGGGACAGGGACGCGGACACTATGGCTACACCTTC

clone size: NA
V gene: TRBV28
J gene: TRBJ1-1
D gene: TRBD1
CDR3 protein: CASSEDRENTEAFF
CDR3 DNA: TGTGCCAGCAGCGAGGACAGGGAGAACACTGAAGCTTTCTTT

clone size: NA
V gene: TRBV28
J gene: TRBJ2-7
D gene: TRBD2
CDR3 protein: CASSLGLAGVSYEQYF
CDR3 DNA: TGTGCCAGCAGTTTAGGGCTAGCGGGAGTATCCTACGAGCAGTACTTC

clone size: NA
V gene: TRBV6-5
J gene: TRBJ2-3
D gene: NA
CDR3 protein: CASSYSSSTDTQYF
CDR3 DNA: TGTGCCAGCAGTTACTCGTCCTCCACAGATACGCAGTATTTT

clone size: NA
V gene: TRBV28
J gene: TRBJ2-2
D gene: NA
CDR3 protein: CASSGGVVPNTGELFF
CDR3 DNA: TGTGCCAGCAGTGGAGGGGTAGTGCCAAACACCGGGGAGCTGTTTTTT

clone size: NA
V gene: TRBV30
J gene: TRBJ1-1
D gene: NA
CDR3 protein: CAWSPGNTEAFF
CDR3 DNA: TGTGCCTGGAGTCCAGGGAACACTGAAGCTTTCTTT

clone size: NA
V gene: TRBV5-8
J gene: TRBJ2-3
D gene: NA
CDR3 protein: CASSLDTSSTSTDTQYF
CDR3 DNA: TGTGCCAGCAGCTTGGATACGTCGTCGACTAGCACAGATACGCAGTATTTT

clone size: NA
V gene: TRBV11-2
J gene: TRBJ2-2
D gene: TRBD2
CDR3 protein: CASSLRPSGTGELFF
CDR3 DNA: TGTGCCAGCAGCTTACGTCCTAGCGGCACCGGGGAGCTGTTTTTT

clone size: NA
V gene: TRBV10-3
J gene: TRBJ2-1
D gene: NA
CDR3 protein: CAISEESSSNNEQFF
CDR3 DNA: TGTGCCATCAGTGAGGAGAGCTCCTCTAACAATGAGCAGTTCTTC

clone size: NA
V gene: TRBV4-1
J gene: TRBJ2-1
D gene: NA
CDR3 protein: CASSQDTGAGAYNEQFF
CDR3 DNA: TGCGCCAGCAGCCAAGATACCGGCGCCGGGGCCTACAATGAGCAGTTCTTC

clone size: NA
V gene: TRBV9
J gene: TRBJ2-7
D gene: TRBD1
CDR3 protein: CASSAHTGTASYEQYF
CDR3 DNA: TGTGCCAGCAGCGCCCATACCGGGACAGCAAGCTACGAGCAGTACTTC

clone size: NA
V gene: TRBV7-9
J gene: TRBJ2-5
D gene: TRBD1
CDR3 protein: CASSPLGQGGETQYF
CDR3 DNA: TGTGCCAGCAGCCCGCTGGGACAGGGTGGAGAGACCCAGTACTTC

clone size: NA
V gene: TRBV16
J gene: TRBJ1-2
D gene: NA
CDR3 protein: CASSQSLSGRYGYTF
CDR3 DNA: TGTGCCAGCAGCCAATCTTTATCCGGTCGCTATGGCTACACCTTC

clone size: NA
V gene: TRBV14
J gene: TRBJ2-6
D gene: NA
CDR3 protein: CASSQDVGLSGANVLTF
CDR3 DNA: TGTGCCAGCAGCCAAGATGTGGGACTCTCTGGGGCCAACGTCCTGACTTTC

clone size: NA
V gene: TRBV4-3
J gene: TRBJ2-7
D gene: NA
CDR3 protein: CASSQVSRGTYEQYF
CDR3 DNA: TGCGCCAGCAGCCAAGTCAGCAGGGGTACCTACGAGCAGTACTTC

clone size: NA
V gene: TRBV7-6
J gene: TRBJ2-2
D gene: NA
CDR3 protein: CASSLVVPVVEGGELFF
CDR3 DNA: TGTGCCAGCAGCTTAGTGGTGCCAGTAGTGGAGGGCGGGGAGCTGTTTTTT

clone size: NA
V gene: TRBV11-2
J gene: TRBJ1-2
D gene: TRBD1
CDR3 protein: CASSFRTGFGYTF
CDR3 DNA: TGTGCCAGCAGCTTTAGGACAGGGTTTGGCTACACCTTC

clone size: NA
V gene: TRBV7-6
J gene: TRBJ2-7
D gene: NA
CDR3 protein: CASSLQGGSYEQYF
CDR3 DNA: TGTGCCAGCAGCCTCCAGGGTGGCTCCTACGAGCAGTACTTC

clone size: NA
V gene: TRBV5-6
J gene: TRBJ1-5
D gene: NA
CDR3 protein: CASSWTASEPQHF
CDR3 DNA: TGTGCCAGCAGCTGGACAGCTTCTGAGCCCCAGCATTTT

clone size: NA
V gene: TRBV28
J gene: TRBJ1-2
D gene: NA
CDR3 protein: CASSPMGWGGYGYTF
CDR3 DNA: TGTGCCAGCAGTCCTATGGGGTGGGGCGGCTATGGCTACACCTTC

clone size: NA
V gene: TRBV27
J gene: TRBJ2-1
D gene: NA
CDR3 protein: CASSLSGLPYNEQFF
CDR3 DNA: TGTGCCAGCAGTTTATCGGGACTCCCCTACAATGAGCAGTTCTTC

clone size: NA
V gene: TRBV13
J gene: TRBJ2-1
D gene: NA
CDR3 protein: CASSPGLNEQFF
CDR3 DNA: TGTGCCAGCAGTCCCGGTTTGAATGAGCAGTTCTTC

clone size: NA
V gene: TRBV7-9
J gene: TRBJ2-2
D gene: TRBD2
CDR3 protein: CASSAVTGRRTGELFF
CDR3 DNA: TGTGCCAGCAGCGCAGTCACCGGGAGGAGAACCGGGGAGCTGTTTTTT

clone size: NA
V gene: TRBV29-1
J gene: TRBJ2-1
D gene: TRBD2
CDR3 protein: CSVEATSREQFF
CDR3 DNA: TGCAGCGTTGAAGCGACTAGCCGCGAGCAGTTCTTC

clone size: NA
V gene: TRBV2
J gene: TRBJ2-3
D gene: NA
CDR3 protein: CASSNGELGDTQYF
CDR3 DNA: TGTGCCAGCAGTAATGGGGAGTTGGGAGATACGCAGTATTTT

clone size: NA
V gene: TRBV27
J gene: TRBJ2-1
D gene: TRBD2
CDR3 protein: CASSLGTTYYNEQFF
CDR3 DNA: TGTGCCAGCAGTTTAGGGACTACTTATTACAATGAGCAGTTCTTC

clone size: NA
V gene: TRBV30
J gene: TRBJ1-2
D gene: NA
CDR3 protein: CAWSVGGNGGYTF
CDR3 DNA: TGTGCCTGGAGTGTCGGGGGGAACGGGGGCTACACCTTC

clone size: NA
V gene: TRBV7-2
J gene: TRBJ2-7
D gene: NA
CDR3 protein: CASSLIPAYEQYF
CDR3 DNA: TGTGCCAGCAGCTTAATCCCCGCCTACGAGCAGTACTTC

clone size: once
V gene: TRBV6-1
J gene: TRBJ1-2
D gene: TRBD1
CDR3 protein: CASARGTAYGYTF
CDR3 DNA: TGTGCCAGCGCCCGTGGGACAGCCTATGGCTACACCTTC

clone size: NA
V gene: TRBV27
J gene: TRBJ2-1
D gene: TRBD2
CDR3 protein: CASSSVAGLAVEQFF
CDR3 DNA: TGTGCCAGCAGTTCCGTGGCGGGACTAGCAGTCGAGCAGTTCTTC

clone size: NA
V gene: TRBV25-1
J gene: TRBJ1-2
D gene: TRBD1
CDR3 protein: CASSEYAGGANGYTF
CDR3 DNA: TGTGCCAGCAGTGAATACGCAGGGGGCGCAAATGGCTACACCTTC

clone size: once
V gene: TRBV7-9
J gene: TRBJ2-2
D gene: NA
CDR3 protein: CASSFIIRELFF
CDR3 DNA: TGTGCCAGCAGCTTTATTATCCGGGAGCTGTTTTTT

clone size: NA
V gene: TRBV27
J gene: TRBJ1-1
D gene: NA
CDR3 protein: CASSLRTMNTEAFF
CDR3 DNA: TGTGCCAGCAGTTTGCGGACTATGAACACTGAAGCTTTCTTT

clone size: NA
V gene: TRBV6-1
J gene: TRBJ1-5
D gene: NA
CDR3 protein: CASSETIGVSNQPQHF
CDR3 DNA: TGTGCCAGCAGTGAGACAATAGGCGTTAGCAATCAGCCCCAGCATTTT